The rows below give T cell receptor beta chains drawn from one sample of a study of T cell repertoires in cytomegalovirus infection. TCRdb reanalysed the reads using MiXCR and keeps one entry per CDR3 protein. The sample includes under 500,000 distinct CDR3 sequences, under 45% of them seen just once. No antigen has been assigned to these receptors. The material was cultured PBMCs, obtained from culture after CMV antigen stimulation. Every receptor here comes from a human donor in good health (CMV status not recorded). Some clones in this sample may be carry-over from other donors' samples. The CDR3 runs from the conserved cysteine through the conserved F or W. The order of the fields is D gene, clone size, J gene, V gene, CDR3 protein, CDR3 DNA. The D gene is left open where the match is weak. Not every row has a clone size; where given, it reads once, few, many or a size class.

D: .; size: .; J: TRBJ2-1; V: TRBV12-3/TRBV12-4; CDR3: CASSSGTLYNEQFF; DNA: TGTGCCAGCAGTTCCGGGACGTTATACAATGAGCAGTTCTTC
D: .; size: .; J: TRBJ2-7; V: TRBV6-1; CDR3: CASSEAVAGSYEQYF; DNA: TGTGCCAGCAGTGAAGCGGTGGCAGGCTCCTACGAGCAGTACTTC
D: .; size: .; J: TRBJ2-3; V: TRBV7-2; CDR3: CASSLRSLRSIGTPDTQYF; DNA: TGTGCCAGCAGCTTAAGGTCCCTGCGCTCCATAGGGACCCCAGATACGCAGTATTTT
D: .; size: .; J: TRBJ2-2; V: TRBV5-4; CDR3: CASSSGHNTGELFF; DNA: TGTGCCAGCAGCTCCGGACACAACACCGGGGAGCTGTTTTTT
D: .; size: .; J: TRBJ2-3; V: TRBV7-2; CDR3: CASSLVSWTDTQYF; DNA: TGTGCCAGCAGCTTAGTCAGTTGGACAGATACGCAGTATTTT
D: TRBD1; size: few; J: TRBJ2-5; V: TRBV11-2; CDR3: CASSLTRGPWETQYF; DNA: TGTGCCAGCAGCTTAACGAGGGGGCCGTGGGAGACCCAGTACTTC
D: TRBD1; size: .; J: TRBJ2-5; V: TRBV7-2; CDR3: CASSFLSGQGQETQYF; DNA: TGTGCCAGCAGCTTCCTGTCGGGACAGGGACAAGAGACCCAGTACTTC
D: TRBD1; size: .; J: TRBJ2-7; V: TRBV7-6; CDR3: CASSSGAGGPWEQYF; DNA: TGTGCCAGCTCTTCCGGGGCAGGGGGTCCCTGGGAGCAGTACTTC
D: TRBD2; size: .; J: TRBJ2-1; V: TRBV7-2; CDR3: CASSLGRTSGGGNEQFF; DNA: TGTGCCAGCAGCTTAGGCAGGACTAGCGGGGGGGGTAATGAGCAGTTCTTC
D: .; size: .; J: TRBJ2-7; V: TRBV10-3; CDR3: CAISDTTGSYEQYF; DNA: TGTGCCATCAGTGATACGACAGGATCCTACGAGCAGTACTTC
D: .; size: many; J: TRBJ2-7; V: TRBV7-6; CDR3: CASSPRTDSYEQYF; DNA: TGTGCCAGCAGCCCGAGGACAGACTCCTACGAGCAGTACTTC
D: .; size: once; J: TRBJ1-5; V: TRBV4-1; CDR3: CASSQARTYQPQHF; DNA: TGCGCCAGCAGCCAAGCCCGGACTTATCAGCCCCAGCATTTT
D: .; size: .; J: TRBJ2-2; V: TRBV7-8; CDR3: CASSPETGYGELFF; DNA: TGTGCCAGCAGCCCCGAGACAGGCTACGGGGAGCTGTTTTTT
D: TRBD2; size: few; J: TRBJ2-1; V: TRBV7-2; CDR3: CASSSGGGGLAGLNNEQFF; DNA: TGTGCCAGCAGCTCCGGGGGGGGAGGGCTAGCGGGATTGAATAATGAGCAGTTCTTC
D: TRBD2; size: .; J: TRBJ2-5; V: TRBV4-1; CDR3: CASRPPGTTETQYF; DNA: TGCGCCAGCAGACCTCCCGGGACTACCGAGACCCAGTACTTC
D: .; size: .; J: TRBJ2-1; V: TRBV29-1; CDR3: CSVPKAPSSYNEQFF; DNA: TGCAGCGTCCCGAAGGCCCCAAGCTCCTACAATGAGCAGTTCTTC
D: .; size: .; J: TRBJ2-6; V: TRBV12-3/TRBV12-4; CDR3: CASSQGLPGANVLTF; DNA: TGTGCCAGCAGCCAGGGACTTCCTGGGGCCAACGTCCTGACTTTC
D: TRBD1; size: .; J: TRBJ2-7; V: TRBV5-6; CDR3: CASSSEWTGKYEQYF; DNA: TGTGCCAGCAGCTCGGAGTGGACAGGGAAGTACGAGCAGTACTTC
D: .; size: few; J: TRBJ1-5; V: TRBV6-1; CDR3: CASSEVGAGQPQHF; DNA: TGTGCCAGCAGTGAAGTCGGAGCCGGCCAGCCCCAGCATTTT
D: .; size: once; J: TRBJ2-5; V: TRBV19; CDR3: CASKSLGSPETQYF; DNA: TGTGCCAGTAAAAGTCTTGGGTCGCCAGAGACCCAGTACTTC
D: TRBD1; size: .; J: TRBJ2-5; V: TRBV2; CDR3: CASRTGWGETQYF; DNA: TGTGCCAGCAGGACAGGGTGGGGGGAGACCCAGTACTTC
D: .; size: few; J: TRBJ1-2; V: TRBV6-1; CDR3: CASTPMRGVNYGYTF; DNA: TGTGCCAGCACCCCGATGAGGGGGGTGAACTATGGCTACACCTTC
D: TRBD2; size: .; J: TRBJ2-3; V: TRBV28; CDR3: CASSRGGPYGDTQYF; DNA: TGTGCCAGCAGTCGCGGGGGGCCCTACGGAGATACGCAGTATTTT
D: .; size: .; J: TRBJ2-7; V: TRBV6-6; CDR3: CASHPKQYF; DNA: TGTGCCAGCCATCCTAAGCAGTACTTC
D: TRBD1; size: .; J: TRBJ1-2; V: TRBV4-1; CDR3: CASSHHHTGGNYGYTF; DNA: TGCGCCAGCAGCCACCACCACACAGGGGGAAACTATGGCTACACCTTC
D: TRBD2; size: .; J: TRBJ2-1; V: TRBV7-2; CDR3: CASSTTSGRAGNEQFF; DNA: TGTGCCAGCAGTACCACTAGCGGGAGGGCCGGCAATGAGCAGTTCTTC
D: TRBD1; size: .; J: TRBJ2-2; V: TRBV19; CDR3: CASGSGTGGTGELFF; DNA: TGTGCCAGTGGTTCGGGGACAGGGGGCACCGGGGAGCTGTTTTTT
D: .; size: .; J: TRBJ2-2; V: TRBV6-8; CDR3: CASSYGVASGELFF; DNA: TGTGCCAGCAGTTACGGGGTAGCGTCCGGGGAGCTGTTTTTT